Sequencing of this T cell receptor (beta chain) was carried out in a study of radiotherapy plus CTLA-4 blockade in lung cancer. Findings of the study overall: Radiotherapy with ipilimumab was followed by blood expansion of tumor-derived clones.

Sequencing was performed with immunoSEQ multiplex PCR; in TCRdb, only in-frame clones are kept and a portion is missing. The data show more than 95,000 clones, 65% to 85% seen once. The V and J ends lost 0 bases and 7 bases, in that order; junction bases with no gene match: 6. From germline, CDR1 is SGHRS and CDR2 YFSETQ. This CDR3 comprises 16 residues. On this clone itself: Its specificity is not known.

The sample here was peripheral blood, taken from a patient treated with radiotherapy plus ipilimumab. This chain links TRBV5-1 with TRBJ1-6; 8 positions match TRBD1. The receptor was derived from a human donor with non-small cell lung cancer who had a partial response to radiotherapy plus ipilimumab. Some clones in this sample may be carry-over from other donors' samples. The DNA of the CDR3 is TGCGCCAGCAGCTTGGGGCAGGGGGCGGGCAATTCACCCCTCCACTTT. Translation gives CASSLGQGAGNSPLHF.